This record covers a single TCR beta chain. Its antigen remains unidentified. One end of the junction fails to match germline, which may point to a read error. This sample was taken from a study of T cells in Graves' hyperthyroidism and ophthalmopathy. Whole-study context: Upon initial diagnosis and before any treatment, peripheral blood was collected. The study's findings and limits: Most clonotypes that expanded in the thyroid above 0.001 also showed up in blood.

This CDR3 is 20 amino acids long. CDR1 and CDR2 from the germline V gene are SGHRS and YFSETQ. The CDR3 regions of TCR beta were amplified from RNA transcripts. HTBI primers were the set used in a first-round RT-PCR of the TCR CDR3. Each CDR3 protein gets one entry after TCRdb re-called the multiplex PCR reads with MiXCR. The table shows hundreds of thousands of distinct CDR3 sequences, with around 15% occurring only once. The source material was blood. The source of this sequence is a woman younger than 30 with Graves' ophthalmopathy. The rearrangement links TRBV5-1 to TRBJ1-4; a possible D gene is TRBD1 (6 bases). CDR3 amino acids: CASSSYLWTVSLVYNEELFF. CDR3 coding DNA: TGCGCCAGCAGCTCCTACCTTTGGACAGTCTCCCTTGTTTATAATGAAGAACTGTTTTTT.